The clone carrying this T cell receptor beta chain was counted ten times or more. Its antigen remains unknown. Synthesis of TCR cDNA relied on 5'RACE template switching, which attached a universal primer site and UMIs. TCRdb ran MiXCR on the 5' RACE reads and lists one entry per CDR3 protein. The sample has under 400,000 distinct CDR3 sequences, approximately 10% seen once. The data belong to a study of T cells after yellow fever vaccination. Study-wide results and caveats: Clonotypes shared by both compartments, CD4 and CD8, made up a small share. When the response was secondary, it was weaker but reached its peak faster, day 5 versus 15. Primary-vaccination clones mostly resurfaced post-booster (about 95% CD4, more than 85% CD8).

CDR1 and CDR2 from the germline V gene are SGHRS and YFSETQ. Trimming pared 2 bases from V and 2 bases from J, leaving 29 bases between. This CDR3 is built from 20 residues. The sequenced sample was PBMCs, obtained on the day of the first yellow fever vaccination. The chain carries TRBV5-1 and TRBJ2-7; the D gene is possibly TRBD1 (6 bases). The sequence was obtained from a man in his late teens or twenties who received the YFV17D yellow fever vaccine. CDR3 coding DNA: TGCGCCAGCAGCTTAATATTCCGGGTCTCATGGAGGACAGCTACCTACGAGCAGTACTTC. Translated: CASSLIFRVSWRTATYEQYF.